This TCR beta chain was retrieved from a study of CD8 T cells in ankylosing spondylitis. Study-level points and caveats: Ankylosing spondylitis blood seemed to carry a telltale TCR beta motif made of about 8 highly homologous variants. Reported data indicate significant enrichment of disease-linked clones within matched ankylosing spondylitis synovial fluid. Some motif variants were previously reported in reactive arthritis synovial fluid and blood. Disease-linked clones had a CD8+ phenotype and relatively low frequency in peripheral blood.

In making TCR beta libraries, quantitative 5'-RACE with molecular barcodes was used. TCRdb called the 5' RACE reads again in MiXCR, with one record for every CDR3 protein. The sample shows around 490,000 distinct CDR3 sequences, approximately 5.3% of them seen only once. This clonotype was seen many times. Its antigen remains unknown. CDR1 WNHNN and CDR2 SYGVQD come from the germline V gene (reference sequence). V dropped 2 bases and J dropped 4 bases, with 5 bases sitting between them. The CDR3 consists of 12 residues. The sequenced material came from blood, either unsorted or a sorted T cell fraction (not recorded which). This TCR was sampled from a male donor with ankylosing spondylitis. The chain links TRBV10-1 to TRBJ2-5; D call uncertain. The CDR3 protein is CASSENSETQYF. The CDR3 nucleotides are TGCGCCAGCAGTGAGAATTCAGAGACCCAGTACTTC.